This TCR beta chain was documented in a study of cytomegalovirus exposure and HLA in healthy donors. Study outcomes and limitations: The study put under 200 TCR beta chains on its list as cytomegalovirus-associated.

Amplification used 60 Vbeta primers and 13 Jbeta primers. Libraries were prepared by immunoSEQ multiplex PCR; TCRdb keeps only in-frame clonotypes and omits some of them. The repertoire holds more than 95,000 clones, with 65% to 85% as singletons. Concerning this clone itself: Its target is not known.

The CDR3 spans 15 residues. CDR1 and CDR2 from the germline V gene are SGHTA and FQGTGA. Trimming took 5 bases from V and 3 from J, leaving 16 bases between them. Nominally healthy donors were sampled, though unrecorded immune exposures were likely. The sequenced sample was PBMCs. The TCR comes from a male donor in good health and CMV-seronegative. The J gene is TRBJ1-1, the V gene TRBV7-3; D might be TRBD1 (6 bases). The CDR3 sequence: CASSQRTETYTEAFF. CDR3 DNA sequence: TGTGCCAGCAGCCAACGGACAGAAACGTACACTGAAGCTTTCTTT.